The TCR beta chain described here comes from a study of T cell repertoires in cytomegalovirus infection. The wider study: Signatures in public TCR beta sequences pointed to both CMV infection and matching HLA type.

Trimming took off 6 bases at V and 3 bases at J, with 15 bases between the two ends. The CDR3 sequence is 15 residues long. Study-wide points: Frequencies of public TCR beta families were cumulated, and this identified carriers of CMV plus the relevant HLA. CMV-specific TCR beta clonotypes restricted by HLA-C were the ones dominating the ex vivo response.

Via MiXCR, TCRdb re-called the reads, giving one row per CDR3 protein. The sample consists of 200,000 to 300,000 distinct CDR3 sequences, roughly 15% of them appearing once. This clonotype was picked up one time. Its antigen is currently unknown. This TCR was sampled from a human donor in good health (CMV status not recorded). Some clones in this sample may be carry-over from other donors' samples. This sequence joins TRBV12-3 or TRBV12-4 and TRBJ2-1, with D maybe TRBD1 (6 bases). Sequences were obtained from PBMCs. In DNA, the CDR3 is TGTGCCAGCAGATCCACCGGGACAATCTACAATGAGCAGTTCTTC. Translation gives CASRSTGTIYNEQFF.